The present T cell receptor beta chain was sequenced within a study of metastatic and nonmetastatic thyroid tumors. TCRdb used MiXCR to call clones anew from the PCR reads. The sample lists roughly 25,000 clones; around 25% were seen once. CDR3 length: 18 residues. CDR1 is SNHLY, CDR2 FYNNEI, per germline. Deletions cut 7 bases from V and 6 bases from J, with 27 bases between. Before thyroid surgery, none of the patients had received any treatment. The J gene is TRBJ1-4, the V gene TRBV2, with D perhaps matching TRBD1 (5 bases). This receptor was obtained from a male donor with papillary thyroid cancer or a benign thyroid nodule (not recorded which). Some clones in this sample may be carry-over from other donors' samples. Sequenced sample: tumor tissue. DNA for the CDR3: TGTGCCAGCAAGCAGGGCAGGTTAATTCGGGTTCCCGATGAAAAACTGTTTTTT. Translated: CASKQGRLIRVPDEKLFF.